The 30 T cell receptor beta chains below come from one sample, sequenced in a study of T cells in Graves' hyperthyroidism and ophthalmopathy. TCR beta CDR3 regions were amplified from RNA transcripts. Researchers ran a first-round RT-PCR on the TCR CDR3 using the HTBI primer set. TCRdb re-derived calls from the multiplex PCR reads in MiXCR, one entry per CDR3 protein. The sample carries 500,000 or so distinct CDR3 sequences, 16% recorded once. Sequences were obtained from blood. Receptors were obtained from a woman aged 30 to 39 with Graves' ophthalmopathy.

CDR3 DNA sequence: TGTGCCAGCGGCAACCCCGGACAGCAAGAGACCCAGTACTTC. Residues: CASGNPGQQETQYF. This chain connects TRBV6-1 to TRBJ2-5; TRBD1 might be the D (6 bases). The V gene's germline CDR1 is MNHNS and CDR2 SASEGT. V lost 8 bases and J 2 bases, leaving 15 bases between the germline ends. The CDR3 runs 14 residues.

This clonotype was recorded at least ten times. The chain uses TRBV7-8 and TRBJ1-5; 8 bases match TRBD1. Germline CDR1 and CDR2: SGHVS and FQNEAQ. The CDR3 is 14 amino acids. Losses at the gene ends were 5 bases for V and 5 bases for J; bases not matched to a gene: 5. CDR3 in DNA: TGTGCCAGCAGCCCCGGACAGGGCTATCAGCCCCAGCATTTT. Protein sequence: CASSPGQGYQPQHF.

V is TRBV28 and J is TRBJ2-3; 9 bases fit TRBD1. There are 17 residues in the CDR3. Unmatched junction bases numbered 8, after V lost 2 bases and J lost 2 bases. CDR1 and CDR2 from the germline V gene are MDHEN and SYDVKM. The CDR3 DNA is TGTGCCAGCAGTTTAGGGACAGGGCAGGGGGTCACAGATACGCAGTATTTT. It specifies CASSLGTGQGVTDTQYF.

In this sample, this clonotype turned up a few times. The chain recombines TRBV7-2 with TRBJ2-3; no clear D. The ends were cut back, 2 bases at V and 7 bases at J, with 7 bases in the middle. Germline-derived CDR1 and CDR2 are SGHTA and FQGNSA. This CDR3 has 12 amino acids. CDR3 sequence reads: CASSLFDYTQYF. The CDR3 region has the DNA TGTGCCAGCAGCTTATTTGATTATACGCAGTATTTT.

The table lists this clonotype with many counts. Here the CDR3 DNA reads TGTGCCTGGAGTGCAGGGGTCGCGAATCAGCCCCAGCATTTT. It yields the protein CAWSAGVANQPQHF. The chain combines TRBV30 with TRBJ1-5; D possibly corresponds to TRBD1 (6 bases). The CDR3 runs 14 residues. Trimming shortened V by 1 base and J by 4 bases, and 11 bases separated the two germline ends. CDR1 and CDR2 (germline): GTSNPN, SVGIG (reference sequence).

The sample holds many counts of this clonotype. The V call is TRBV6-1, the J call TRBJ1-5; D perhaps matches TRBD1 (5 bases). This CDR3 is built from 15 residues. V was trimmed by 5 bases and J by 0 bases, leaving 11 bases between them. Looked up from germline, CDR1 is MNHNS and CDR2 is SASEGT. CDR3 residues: CASSSRGTSNQPQHF. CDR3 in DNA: TGTGCCAGCAGTTCTAGGGGCACTAGCAATCAGCCCCAGCATTTT.

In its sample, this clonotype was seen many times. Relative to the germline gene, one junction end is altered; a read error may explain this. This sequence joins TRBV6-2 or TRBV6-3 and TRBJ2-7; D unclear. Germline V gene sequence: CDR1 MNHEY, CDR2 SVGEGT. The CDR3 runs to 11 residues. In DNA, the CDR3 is TGCGCCAGCAGCTACCTTTACGAGCAGTACTTC. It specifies CASSYLYEQYF.

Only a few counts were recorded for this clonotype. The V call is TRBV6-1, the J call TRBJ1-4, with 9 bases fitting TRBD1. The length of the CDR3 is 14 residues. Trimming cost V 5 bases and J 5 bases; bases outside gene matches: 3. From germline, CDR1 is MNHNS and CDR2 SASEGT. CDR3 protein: CASSTQGANEKLFF. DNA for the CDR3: TGTGCCAGCAGTACACAGGGGGCCAATGAAAAACTGTTTTTT.

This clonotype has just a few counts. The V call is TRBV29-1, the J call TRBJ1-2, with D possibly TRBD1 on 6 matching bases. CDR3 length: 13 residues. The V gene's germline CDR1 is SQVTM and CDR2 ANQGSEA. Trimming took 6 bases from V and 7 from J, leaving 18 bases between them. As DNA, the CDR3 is TGCAGCGTCGCAACGACAGGTTTGAGTGGCTACACCTTC. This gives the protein CSVATTGLSGYTF.

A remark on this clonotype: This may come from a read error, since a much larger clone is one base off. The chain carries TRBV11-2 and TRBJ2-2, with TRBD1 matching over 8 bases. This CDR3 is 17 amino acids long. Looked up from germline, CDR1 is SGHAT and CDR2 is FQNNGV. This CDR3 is CDSRHITDRGRAGELFF. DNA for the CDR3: TGTGACAGCAGGCATATAACAGACAGGGGCCGGGCCGGGGAGCTGTTTTTT.

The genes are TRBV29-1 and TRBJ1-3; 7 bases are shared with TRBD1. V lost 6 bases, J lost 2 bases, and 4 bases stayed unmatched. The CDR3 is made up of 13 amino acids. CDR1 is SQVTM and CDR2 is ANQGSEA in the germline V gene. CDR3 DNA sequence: TGCAGCGTGGGGGACAGTGCTGGAAACACCATATATTTT. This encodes CSVGDSAGNTIYF. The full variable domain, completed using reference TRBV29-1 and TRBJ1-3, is SAVISQKPSRDICQRGTSLTIQCQVDSQVTMMFWYRQQPGQSLTLIATANQGSEATYESGFVIDKFPISRPNLTFSTLTVSNMSPEDSSIYLCSVGDSAGNTIYFGEGSWLTVV.

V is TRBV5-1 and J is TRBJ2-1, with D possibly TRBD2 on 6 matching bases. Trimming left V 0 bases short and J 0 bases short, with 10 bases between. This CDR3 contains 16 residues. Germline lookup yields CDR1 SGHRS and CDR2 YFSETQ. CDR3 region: CASSLEVGGSYNEQFF. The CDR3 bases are TGCGCCAGCAGCTTGGAGGTGGGGGGCTCCTACAATGAGCAGTTCTTC.

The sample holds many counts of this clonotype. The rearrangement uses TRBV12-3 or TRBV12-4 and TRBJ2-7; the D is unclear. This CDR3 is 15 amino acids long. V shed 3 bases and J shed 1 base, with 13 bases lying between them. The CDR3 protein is CASSFEVSVSYEQYF. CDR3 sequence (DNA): TGTGCCAGCAGTTTTGAGGTTTCAGTATCCTACGAGCAGTACTTC.

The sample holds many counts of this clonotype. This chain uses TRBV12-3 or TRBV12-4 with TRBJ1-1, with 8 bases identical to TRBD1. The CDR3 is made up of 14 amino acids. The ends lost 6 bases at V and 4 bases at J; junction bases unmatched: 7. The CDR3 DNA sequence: TGTGCCAGCAGAATAGACAGGGGTTTCACTGAAGCTTTCTTT. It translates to CASRIDRGFTEAFF.

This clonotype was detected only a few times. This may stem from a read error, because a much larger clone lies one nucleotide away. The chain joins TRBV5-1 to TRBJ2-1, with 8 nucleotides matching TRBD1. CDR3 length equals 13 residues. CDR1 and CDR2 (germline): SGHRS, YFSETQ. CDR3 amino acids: CAGSLDREYEQFF. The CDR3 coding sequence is TGCGCCGGCAGCTTGGACAGGGAATATGAGCAGTTCTTC.

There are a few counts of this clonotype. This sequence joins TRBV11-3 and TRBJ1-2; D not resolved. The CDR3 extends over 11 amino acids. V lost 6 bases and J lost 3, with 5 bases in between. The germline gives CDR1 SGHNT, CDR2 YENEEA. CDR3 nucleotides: TGTGCCAGCAGGGCCTACTATGGCTACACCTTC. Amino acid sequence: CASRAYYGYTF.

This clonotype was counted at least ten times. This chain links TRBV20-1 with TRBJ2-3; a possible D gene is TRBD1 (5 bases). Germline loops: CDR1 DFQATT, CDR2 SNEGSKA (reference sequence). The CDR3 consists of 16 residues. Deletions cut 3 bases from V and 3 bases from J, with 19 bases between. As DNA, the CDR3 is TGCAGTGCTAGGTGGACCGCAGGGAAGGCGACAGATACGCAGTATTTT. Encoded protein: CSARWTAGKATDTQYF.

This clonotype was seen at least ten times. CDR3: CASSRDRANEKLFF. CDR3 in DNA: TGTGCCAGCAGTCGGGACAGGGCTAATGAAAAACTGTTTTTT. This chain joins TRBV28 and TRBJ1-4; TRBD1 aligns across 9 bases. CDR1 is MDHEN and CDR2 is SYDVKM in the germline V gene. J gave up 3 bases and V 5 bases, and 1 base lay outside the gene matches. This CDR3 spans 14 amino acids.

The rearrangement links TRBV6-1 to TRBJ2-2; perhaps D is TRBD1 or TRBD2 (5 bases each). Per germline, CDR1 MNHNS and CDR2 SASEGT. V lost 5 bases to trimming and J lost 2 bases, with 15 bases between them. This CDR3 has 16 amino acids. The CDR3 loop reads CASSHRTGPNTGELFF. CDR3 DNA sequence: TGTGCCAGCAGTCACCGGACGGGGCCCAACACCGGGGAGCTGTTTTTT.

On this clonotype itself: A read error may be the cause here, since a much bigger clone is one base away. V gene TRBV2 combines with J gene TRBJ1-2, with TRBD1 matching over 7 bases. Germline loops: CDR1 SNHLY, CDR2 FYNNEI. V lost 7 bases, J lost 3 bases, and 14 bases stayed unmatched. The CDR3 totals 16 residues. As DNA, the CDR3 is TGTGCCAGCACCGGGGGACAGTACCCTTCTGACTATGGCTACACCTTC. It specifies CASTGGQYPSDYGYTF.

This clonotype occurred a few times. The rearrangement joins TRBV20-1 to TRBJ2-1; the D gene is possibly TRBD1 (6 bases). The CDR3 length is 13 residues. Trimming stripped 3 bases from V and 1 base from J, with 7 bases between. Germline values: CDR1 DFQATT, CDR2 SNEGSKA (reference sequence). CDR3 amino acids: CSASRGSYNEQFF. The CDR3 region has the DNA TGCAGTGCTAGTAGGGGGTCCTACAATGAGCAGTTCTTC.

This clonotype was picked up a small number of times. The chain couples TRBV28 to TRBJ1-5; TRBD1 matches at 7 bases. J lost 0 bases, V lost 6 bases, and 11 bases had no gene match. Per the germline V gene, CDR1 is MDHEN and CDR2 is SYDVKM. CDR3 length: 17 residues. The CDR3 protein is CASRIGTEIYSNQPQHF. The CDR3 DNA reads TGTGCCAGCAGGATCGGGACAGAGATTTATAGCAATCAGCCCCAGCATTTT.

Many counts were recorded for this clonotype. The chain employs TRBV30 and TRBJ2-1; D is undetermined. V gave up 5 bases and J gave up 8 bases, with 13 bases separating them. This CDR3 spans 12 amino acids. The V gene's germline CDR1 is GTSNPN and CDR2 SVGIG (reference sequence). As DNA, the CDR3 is TGTGCCTGGGCTGCCAATTACGATGAGCAGTTCTTC. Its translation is CAWAANYDEQFF.

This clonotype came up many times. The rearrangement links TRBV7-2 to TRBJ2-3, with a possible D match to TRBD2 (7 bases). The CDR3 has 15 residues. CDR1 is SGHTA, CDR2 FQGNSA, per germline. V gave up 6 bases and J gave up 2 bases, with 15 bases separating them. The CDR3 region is CASSSLGGLTDTQYF. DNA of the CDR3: TGTGCCAGCAGTTCTCTCGGGGGGCTCACAGATACGCAGTATTTT.

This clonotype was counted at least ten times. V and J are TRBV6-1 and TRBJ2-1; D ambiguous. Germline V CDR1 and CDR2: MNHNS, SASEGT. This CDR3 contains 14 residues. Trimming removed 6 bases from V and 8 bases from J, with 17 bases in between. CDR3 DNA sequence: TGTGCCAGCAGGAGCGACGGACCCTTAGATGAGCAGTTCTTC. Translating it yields CASRSDGPLDEQFF.

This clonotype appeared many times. The CDR3 here is CSVEADDRPSYEQYF. The CDR3 bases are TGCAGTGTAGAGGCCGACGACAGGCCTTCTTACGAGCAGTACTTC. This chain uses TRBV20-1 with TRBJ2-7; tentative D call: TRBD1 (6 bases). The CDR3 is 15 residues long. V was shortened by 7 bases and J by 4 bases, with 23 bases between the two germline ends. CDR1 and CDR2 (germline): DFQATT, SNEGSKA (reference sequence).

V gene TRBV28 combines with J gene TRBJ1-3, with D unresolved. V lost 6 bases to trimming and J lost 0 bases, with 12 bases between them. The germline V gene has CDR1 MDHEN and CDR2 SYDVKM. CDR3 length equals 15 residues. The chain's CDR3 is CASSIFPFSGNTIYF. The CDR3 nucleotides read TGTGCCAGCAGCATATTCCCTTTCTCTGGAAACACCATATATTTT.

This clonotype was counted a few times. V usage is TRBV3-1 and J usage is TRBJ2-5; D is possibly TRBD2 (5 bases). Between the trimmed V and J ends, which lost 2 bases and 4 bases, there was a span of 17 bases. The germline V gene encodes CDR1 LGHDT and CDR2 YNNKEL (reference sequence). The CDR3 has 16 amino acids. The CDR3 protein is CASSQNYGQAGETQYF. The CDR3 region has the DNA TGTGCCAGCAGCCAAAATTACGGTCAGGCGGGAGAGACCCAGTACTTC.

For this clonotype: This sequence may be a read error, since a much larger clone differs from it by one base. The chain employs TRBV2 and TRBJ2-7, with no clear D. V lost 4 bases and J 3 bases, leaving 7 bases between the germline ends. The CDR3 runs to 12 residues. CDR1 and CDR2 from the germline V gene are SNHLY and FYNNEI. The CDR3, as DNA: TGTGCCAGCAGTGTAGCCTTCTACGAGCAGTACTTC. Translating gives CASSVAFYEQYF.

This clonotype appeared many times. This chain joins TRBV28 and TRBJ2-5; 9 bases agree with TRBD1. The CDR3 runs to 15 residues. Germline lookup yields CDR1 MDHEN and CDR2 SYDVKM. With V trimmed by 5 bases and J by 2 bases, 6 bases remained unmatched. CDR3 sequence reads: CASSPWDREQETQYF. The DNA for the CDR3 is TGTGCCAGCAGTCCCTGGGACAGGGAACAAGAGACCCAGTACTTC. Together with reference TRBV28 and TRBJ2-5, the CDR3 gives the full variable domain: DVKVTQSSRYLVKRTGEKVFLECVQDMDHENMFWYRQDPGLGLRLIYFSYDVKMKEKGDIPEGYSVSREKKERFSLILESASTNQTSMYLCASSPWDREQETQYFGPGTRLLVL.